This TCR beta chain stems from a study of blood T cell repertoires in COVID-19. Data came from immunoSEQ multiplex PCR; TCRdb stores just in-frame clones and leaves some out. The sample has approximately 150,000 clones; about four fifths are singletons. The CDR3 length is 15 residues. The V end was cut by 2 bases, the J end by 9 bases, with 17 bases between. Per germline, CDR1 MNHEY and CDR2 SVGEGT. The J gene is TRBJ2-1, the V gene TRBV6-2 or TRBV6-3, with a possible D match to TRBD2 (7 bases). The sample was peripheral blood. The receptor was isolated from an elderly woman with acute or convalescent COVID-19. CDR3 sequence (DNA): TGTGCCAGCAGTTACCAGAGGGGGGGCCTAGTTGAGCAGTTCTTC. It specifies CASSYQRGGLVEQFF.